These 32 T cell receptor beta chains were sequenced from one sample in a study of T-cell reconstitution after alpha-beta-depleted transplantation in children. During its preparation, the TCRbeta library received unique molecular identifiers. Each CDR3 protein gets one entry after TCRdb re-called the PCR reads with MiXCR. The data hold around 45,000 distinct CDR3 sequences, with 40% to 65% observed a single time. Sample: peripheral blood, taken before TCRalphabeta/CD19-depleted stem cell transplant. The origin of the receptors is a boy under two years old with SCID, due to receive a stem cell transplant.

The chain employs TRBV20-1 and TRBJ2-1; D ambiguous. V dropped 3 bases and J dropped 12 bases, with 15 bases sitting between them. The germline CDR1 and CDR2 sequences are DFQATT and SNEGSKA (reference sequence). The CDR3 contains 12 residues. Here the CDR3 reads CSASHPPRRQFF. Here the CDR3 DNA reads TGCAGTGCTAGCCATCCCCCTCGGAGGCAGTTCTTC.

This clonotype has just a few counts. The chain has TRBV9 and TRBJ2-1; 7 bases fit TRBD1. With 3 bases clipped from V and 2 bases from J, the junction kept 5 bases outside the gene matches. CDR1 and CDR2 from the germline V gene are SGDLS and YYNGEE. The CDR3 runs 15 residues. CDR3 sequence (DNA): TGTGCCAGCAGCGCCACAGGGGCTACCTACAATGAGCAGTTCTTC. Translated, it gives CASSATGATYNEQFF. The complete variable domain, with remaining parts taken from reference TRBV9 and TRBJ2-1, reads DSGVTQTPKHLITATGQRVTLRCSPRSGDLSVYWYQQSLDQGLQFLIQYYNGEERAKGNILERFSAQQFPDLHSELNLSSLELGDSALYFCASSATGATYNEQFFGPGTRLTVL.

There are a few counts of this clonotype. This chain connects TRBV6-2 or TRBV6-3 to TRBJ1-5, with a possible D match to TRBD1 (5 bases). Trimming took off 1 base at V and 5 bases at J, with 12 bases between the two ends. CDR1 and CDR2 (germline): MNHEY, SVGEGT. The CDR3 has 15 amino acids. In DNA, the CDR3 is TGTGCCAGCAGTTACTGGGAGGGGAGGGATCAGCCCCAGCATTTT. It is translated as CASSYWEGRDQPQHF.

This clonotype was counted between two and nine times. This CDR3 is CASSEDSGRGTEAFF. DNA for the CDR3: TGTGCCAGCAGTGAAGATTCGGGCAGGGGAACTGAAGCTTTCTTT. The chain carries TRBV2 and TRBJ1-1, with D perhaps TRBD1 (6 bases). V dropped 1 base and J dropped 5 bases, with 14 bases sitting between them. The CDR3 extends over 15 amino acids. CDR1 and CDR2 from the germline V gene are SNHLY and FYNNEI.

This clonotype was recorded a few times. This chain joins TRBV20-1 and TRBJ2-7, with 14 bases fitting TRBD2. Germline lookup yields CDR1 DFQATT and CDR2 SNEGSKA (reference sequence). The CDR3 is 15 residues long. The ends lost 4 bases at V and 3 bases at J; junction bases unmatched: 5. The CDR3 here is CSATGTSGGSYEQYF. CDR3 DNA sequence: TGCAGTGCTACCGGGACTAGCGGGGGCAGCTACGAGCAGTACTTC.

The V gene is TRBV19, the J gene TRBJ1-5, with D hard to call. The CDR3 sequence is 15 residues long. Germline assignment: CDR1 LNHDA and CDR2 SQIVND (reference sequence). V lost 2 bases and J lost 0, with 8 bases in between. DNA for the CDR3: TGTGCCAGTAGTATACGTCAATTTAGCAATCAGCCCCAGCATTTT. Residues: CASSIRQFSNQPQHF.

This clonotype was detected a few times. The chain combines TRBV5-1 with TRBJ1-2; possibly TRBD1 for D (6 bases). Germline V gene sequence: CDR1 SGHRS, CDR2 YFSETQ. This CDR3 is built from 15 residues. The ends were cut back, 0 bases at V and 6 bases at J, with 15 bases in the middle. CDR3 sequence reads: CASSLELNRANGYTF. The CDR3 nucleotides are TGCGCCAGCAGCTTGGAGCTGAACAGGGCGAATGGCTACACCTTC.

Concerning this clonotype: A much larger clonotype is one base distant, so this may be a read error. CDR3 sequence (DNA): TGCGCCCGCAGCCACGGGACAGGGTTCGACGAGCAGTACTTC. Translated: CARSHGTGFDEQYF. V is TRBV5-1 and J is TRBJ2-7, with 9 bases that match TRBD1. The CDR3 has 14 residues. CDR1 and CDR2 from the germline V gene are SGHRS and YFSETQ.

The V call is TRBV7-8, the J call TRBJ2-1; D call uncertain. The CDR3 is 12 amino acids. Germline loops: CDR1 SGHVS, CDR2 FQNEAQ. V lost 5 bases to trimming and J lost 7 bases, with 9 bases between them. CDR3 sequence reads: CASSLTRNEQFF. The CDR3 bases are TGTGCCAGCAGCCTCACTCGTAATGAGCAGTTCTTC. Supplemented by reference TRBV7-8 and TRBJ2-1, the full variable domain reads GAGVSQSPRYKVAKRGQDVALRCDPISGHVSLFWYQQALGQGPEFLTYFQNEAQLDKSGLPSDRFFAERPEGSVSTLKIQRTQQEDSAVYLCASSLTRNEQFFGPGTRLTVL.

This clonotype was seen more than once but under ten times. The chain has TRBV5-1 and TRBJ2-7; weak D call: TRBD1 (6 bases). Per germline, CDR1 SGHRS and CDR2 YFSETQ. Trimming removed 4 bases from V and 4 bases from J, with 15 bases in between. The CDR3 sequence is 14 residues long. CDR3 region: CASSPRTATYEQYF. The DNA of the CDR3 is TGCGCCAGCAGCCCCAGGACAGCTACATACGAGCAGTACTTC.

The CDR3 DNA reads as TGTGCCAGCAGCAGGACTGATGAGCAGTTCTTC. This codes for CASSRTDEQFF. The gene calls are TRBV6-6 and TRBJ2-1; D may be TRBD2 (5 bases). The V gene's germline CDR1 is MNHNY and CDR2 SVGAGI (reference sequence). CDR3 size: 11 residues. The V and J ends lost 6 bases and 8 bases respectively, with 8 bases between them.

This CDR3 reads CASSWGQGLSYEQYF. The CDR3 region has the DNA TGCGCCAGCAGCTGGGGACAGGGGCTTTCCTACGAGCAGTACTTC. This chain uses TRBV5-1 with TRBJ2-7; 10 bases are a match to TRBD1. Per germline, CDR1 SGHRS and CDR2 YFSETQ. The trim removed 3 bases at V and 1 base at J, leaving 4 bases unmatched. This CDR3 contains 15 residues.

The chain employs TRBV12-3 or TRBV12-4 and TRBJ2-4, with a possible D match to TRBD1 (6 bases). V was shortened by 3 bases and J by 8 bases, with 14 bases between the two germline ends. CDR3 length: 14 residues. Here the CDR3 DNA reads TGTGCCAGCAGTTTTACAGGGATTCGGGACATTCAGTACTTC. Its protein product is CASSFTGIRDIQYF.

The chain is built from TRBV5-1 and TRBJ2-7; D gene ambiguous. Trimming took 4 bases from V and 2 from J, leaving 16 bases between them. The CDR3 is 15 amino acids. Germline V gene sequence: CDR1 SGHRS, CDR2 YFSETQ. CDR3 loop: CASSPDAHHPYEQYF. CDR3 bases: TGCGCCAGCAGCCCGGACGCCCACCACCCCTACGAGCAGTACTTC.

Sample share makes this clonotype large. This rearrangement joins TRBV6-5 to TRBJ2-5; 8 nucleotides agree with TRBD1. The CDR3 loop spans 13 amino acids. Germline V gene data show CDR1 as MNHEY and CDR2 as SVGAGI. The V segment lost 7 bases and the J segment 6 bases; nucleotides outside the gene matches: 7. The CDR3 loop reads CASTRTGRKTQYF. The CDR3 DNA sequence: TGTGCCAGCACCCGGACAGGGAGGAAGACCCAGTACTTC.

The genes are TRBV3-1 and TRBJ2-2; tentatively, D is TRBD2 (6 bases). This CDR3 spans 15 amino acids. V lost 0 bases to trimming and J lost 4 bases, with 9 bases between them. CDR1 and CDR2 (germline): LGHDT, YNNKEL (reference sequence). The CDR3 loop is CASSQEGGATGELFF. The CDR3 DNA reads TGTGCCAGCAGCCAAGAGGGCGGGGCCACCGGGGAGCTGTTTTTT.

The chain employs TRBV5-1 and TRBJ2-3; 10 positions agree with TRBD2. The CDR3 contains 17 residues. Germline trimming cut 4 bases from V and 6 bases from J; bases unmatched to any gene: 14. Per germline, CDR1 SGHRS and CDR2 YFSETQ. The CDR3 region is CASSLVGSGGIFDTQYF. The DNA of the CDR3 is TGCGCCAGCAGCCTGGTGGGTAGCGGGGGGATTTTCGATACGCAGTATTTT.

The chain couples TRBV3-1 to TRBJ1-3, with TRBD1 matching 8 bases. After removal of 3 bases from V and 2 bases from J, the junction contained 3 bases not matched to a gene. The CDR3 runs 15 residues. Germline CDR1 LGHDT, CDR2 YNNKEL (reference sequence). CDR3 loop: CASSQDRVAGNTIYF. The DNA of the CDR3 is TGTGCCAGCAGCCAGGACAGGGTCGCTGGAAACACCATATATTTT.

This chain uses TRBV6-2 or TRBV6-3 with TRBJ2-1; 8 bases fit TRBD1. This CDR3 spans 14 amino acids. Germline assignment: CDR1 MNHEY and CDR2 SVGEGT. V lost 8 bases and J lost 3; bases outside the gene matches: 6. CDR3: CASADRVDYNEQFF. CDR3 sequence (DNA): TGTGCCAGCGCGGACAGGGTTGACTACAATGAGCAGTTCTTC.

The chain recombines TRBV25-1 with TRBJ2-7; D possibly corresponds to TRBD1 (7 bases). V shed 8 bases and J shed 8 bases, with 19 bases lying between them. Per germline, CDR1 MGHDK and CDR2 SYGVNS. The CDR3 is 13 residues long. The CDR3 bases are TGTGCCAGCTTAAACAGGGGAGGAAAGCAGCAGTACTTC. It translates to CASLNRGGKQQYF.

The CDR3 region is CASSEALRVTWGDEQFF. The CDR3 bases are TGTGCCAGCAGTGAAGCGCTTCGGGTCACCTGGGGGGATGAGCAGTTCTTC. The V gene is TRBV6-1, the J gene TRBJ2-1; possible D gene TRBD2, 6 bases. Between the trimmed V and J ends, which lost 0 bases and 8 bases, there was a span of 20 bases. Looked up from germline, CDR1 is MNHNS and CDR2 is SASEGT. The CDR3 consists of 17 residues.

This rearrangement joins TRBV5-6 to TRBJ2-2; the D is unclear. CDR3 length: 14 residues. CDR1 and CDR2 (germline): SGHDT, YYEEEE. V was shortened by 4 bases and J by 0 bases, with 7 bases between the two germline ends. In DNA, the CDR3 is TGTGCCAGCAGCAAGGCGGCGAACACCGGGGAGCTGTTTTTT. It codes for CASSKAANTGELFF.

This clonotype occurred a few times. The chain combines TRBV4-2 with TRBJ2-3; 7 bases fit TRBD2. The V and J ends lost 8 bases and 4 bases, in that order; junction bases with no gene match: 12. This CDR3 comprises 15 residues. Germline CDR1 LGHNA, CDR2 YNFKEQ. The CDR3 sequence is CASRGGGSHSDTQYF. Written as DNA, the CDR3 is TGTGCCAGCCGAGGCGGGGGTAGCCACTCAGATACGCAGTATTTT.

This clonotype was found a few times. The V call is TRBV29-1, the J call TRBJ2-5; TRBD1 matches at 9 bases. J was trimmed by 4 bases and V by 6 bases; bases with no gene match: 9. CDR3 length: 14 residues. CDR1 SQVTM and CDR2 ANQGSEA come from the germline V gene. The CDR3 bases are TGCAGCGTAGGGACAGGGAATTTCGTAGAGACCCAGTACTTC. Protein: CSVGTGNFVETQYF.

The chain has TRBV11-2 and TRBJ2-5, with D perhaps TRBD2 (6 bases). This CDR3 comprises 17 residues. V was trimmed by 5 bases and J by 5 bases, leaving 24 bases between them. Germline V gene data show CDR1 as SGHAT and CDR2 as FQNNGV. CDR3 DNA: TGTGCCAGCAGCCTGGGGCAGGTAGCGAACCGGGGGGAGACCCAGTACTTC. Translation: CASSLGQVANRGETQYF.

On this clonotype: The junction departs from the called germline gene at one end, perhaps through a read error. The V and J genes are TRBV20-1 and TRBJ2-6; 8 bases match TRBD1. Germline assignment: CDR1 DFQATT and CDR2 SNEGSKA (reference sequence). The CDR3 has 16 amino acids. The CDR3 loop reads CCASQGAEDGANVLTF. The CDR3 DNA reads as TGCTGTGCAAGTCAGGGGGCGGAGGATGGGGCCAACGTCCTGACTTTC.

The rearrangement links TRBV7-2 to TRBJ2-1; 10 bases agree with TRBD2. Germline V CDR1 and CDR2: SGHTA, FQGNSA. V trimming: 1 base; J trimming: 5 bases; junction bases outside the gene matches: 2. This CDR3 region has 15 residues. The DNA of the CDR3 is TGTGCCAGCAGCTTAGGTAGCGGGGGGAACAATGAGCAGTTCTTC. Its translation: CASSLGSGGNNEQFF.

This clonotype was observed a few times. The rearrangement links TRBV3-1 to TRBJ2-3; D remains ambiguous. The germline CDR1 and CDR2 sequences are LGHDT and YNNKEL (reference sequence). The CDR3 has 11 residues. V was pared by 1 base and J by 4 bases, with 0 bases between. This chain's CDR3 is CASSQADTQYF. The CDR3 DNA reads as TGTGCCAGCAGCCAAGCAGATACGCAGTATTTT.

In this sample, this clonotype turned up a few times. This chain's CDR3 is CAISESGRASGGRTDTQYF. CDR3 sequence (DNA): TGTGCCATCAGTGAGTCGGGAAGGGCTAGCGGGGGCCGCACAGATACGCAGTATTTT. V and J are TRBV10-3 and TRBJ2-3; 10 positions match TRBD2. The CDR3 loop spans 19 amino acids. Per germline, CDR1 ENHRY and CDR2 SYGVKD. V was pared by 0 bases and J by 1 base, with 10 bases of the junction left unmatched.

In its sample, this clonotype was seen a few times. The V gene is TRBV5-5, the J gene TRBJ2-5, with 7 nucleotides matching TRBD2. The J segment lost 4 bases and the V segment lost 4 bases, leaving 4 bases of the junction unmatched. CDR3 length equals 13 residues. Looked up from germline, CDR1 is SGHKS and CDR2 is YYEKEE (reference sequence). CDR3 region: CASSPWGGETQYF. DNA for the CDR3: TGTGCCAGCAGCCCCTGGGGGGGAGAGACCCAGTACTTC.

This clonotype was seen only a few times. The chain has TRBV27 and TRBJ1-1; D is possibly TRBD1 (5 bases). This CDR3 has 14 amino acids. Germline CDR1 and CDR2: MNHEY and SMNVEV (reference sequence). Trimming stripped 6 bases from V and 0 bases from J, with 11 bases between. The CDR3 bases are TGTGCCAGCAGGCGAGGGACGTTGAACACTGAAGCTTTCTTT. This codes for CASRRGTLNTEAFF.

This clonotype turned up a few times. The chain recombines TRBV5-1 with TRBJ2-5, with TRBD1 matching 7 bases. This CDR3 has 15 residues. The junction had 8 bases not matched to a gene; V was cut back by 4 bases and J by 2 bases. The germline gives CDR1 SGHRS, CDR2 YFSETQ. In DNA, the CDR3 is TGCGCCAGCAGCGGGGACAGTGGAAATCAAGAGACCCAGTACTTC. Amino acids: CASSGDSGNQETQYF.